The 4 T cell receptor beta chains in this list originate from one sample, sequenced in a study of T cell changes during pregnancy in multiple sclerosis. Sequencing used immunoSEQ multiplex PCR; TCRdb keeps in-frame clones, though not all of them. The data contain 40,000 to 50,000 clones, roughly nine tenths of them singletons. Source: CD4+ T cells from peripheral blood mononuclear cells, taken in the second trimester of pregnancy. The receptor source for this set is a female donor in good health, enrolled as a control in a pregnancy study.

V and J are TRBV6-6 and TRBJ1-1; D gene uncertain. This CDR3 has 14 residues. V dropped 2 bases and J dropped 8 bases, with 15 bases sitting between them. Germline V CDR1 and CDR2: MNHNY, SVGAGI (reference sequence). As DNA, the CDR3 is TGTGCCAGCAGTTACGGCGGGATGGGAAAGGAAGCTTTCTTT. It is translated as CASSYGGMGKEAFF.

The chain employs TRBV7-9 and TRBJ1-1, with 7 bases identical to TRBD1. The CDR3 runs 14 residues. The V segment lost 5 bases and the J segment 1 base; nucleotides outside the gene matches: 4. Germline values: CDR1 SEHNR, CDR2 FQNEAQ (reference sequence). The CDR3 here is CASSRGQTNTEAFF. DNA of the CDR3: TGTGCCAGCAGCCGGGGACAGACGAACACTGAAGCTTTCTTT.

V is TRBV7-8 and J is TRBJ2-5; 7 bases fit TRBD2. The CDR3 contains 15 residues. Germline CDR1 and CDR2: SGHVS and FQNEAQ. Trimming took 1 base from V and 5 from J; bases not matched to a gene: 7. The CDR3 sequence is CASSLGERGSETQYF. For the CDR3, the DNA is TGTGCCAGCAGCTTAGGGGAGCGGGGCAGTGAGACCCAGTACTTC.

The chain combines TRBV15 with TRBJ1-1; tentative D call: TRBD1 (5 bases). The CDR3 is 14 residues long. V lost 4 bases to trimming and J lost 8 bases, with 17 bases between them. Looked up from germline, CDR1 is LNHNV and CDR2 is YYDKDF (reference sequence). CDR3 residues: CATSTSDRRGEAFF. The CDR3 DNA reads TGTGCCACCAGCACCTCGGATCGGAGGGGCGAAGCTTTCTTT.